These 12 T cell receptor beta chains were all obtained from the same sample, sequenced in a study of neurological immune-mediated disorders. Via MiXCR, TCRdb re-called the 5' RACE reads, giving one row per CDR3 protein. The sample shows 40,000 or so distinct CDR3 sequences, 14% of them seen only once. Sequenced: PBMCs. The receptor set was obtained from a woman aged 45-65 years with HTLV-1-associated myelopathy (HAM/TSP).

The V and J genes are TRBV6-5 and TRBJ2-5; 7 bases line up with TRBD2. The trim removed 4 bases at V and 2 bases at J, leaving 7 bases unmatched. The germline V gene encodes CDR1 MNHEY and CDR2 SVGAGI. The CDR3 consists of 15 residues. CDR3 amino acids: CASSFLAEFQETQYF. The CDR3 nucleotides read TGTGCCAGCAGTTTTCTAGCGGAATTTCAAGAGACCCAGTACTTC.

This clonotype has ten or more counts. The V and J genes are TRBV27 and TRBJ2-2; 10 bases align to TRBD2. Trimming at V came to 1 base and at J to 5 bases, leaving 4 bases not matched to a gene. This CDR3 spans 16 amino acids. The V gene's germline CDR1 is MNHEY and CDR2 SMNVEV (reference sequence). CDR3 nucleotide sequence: TGTGCCAGCAGTTTATTGAGCGGGGGGGCGACCGGGGAGCTGTTTTTT. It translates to CASSLLSGGATGELFF.

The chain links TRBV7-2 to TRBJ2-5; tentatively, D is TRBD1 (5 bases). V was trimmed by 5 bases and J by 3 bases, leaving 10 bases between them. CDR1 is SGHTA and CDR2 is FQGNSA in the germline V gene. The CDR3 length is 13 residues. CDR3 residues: CASSQGTKETQYF. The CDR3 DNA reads TGTGCCAGCAGCCAGGGCACGAAAGAGACCCAGTACTTC.

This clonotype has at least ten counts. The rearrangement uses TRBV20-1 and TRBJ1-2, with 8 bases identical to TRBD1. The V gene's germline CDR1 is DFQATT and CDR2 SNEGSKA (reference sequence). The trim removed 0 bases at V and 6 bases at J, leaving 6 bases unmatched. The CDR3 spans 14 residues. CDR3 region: CSARDPDRANGYTF. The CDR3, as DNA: TGCAGTGCTAGAGATCCGGACAGGGCAAATGGCTACACCTTC.

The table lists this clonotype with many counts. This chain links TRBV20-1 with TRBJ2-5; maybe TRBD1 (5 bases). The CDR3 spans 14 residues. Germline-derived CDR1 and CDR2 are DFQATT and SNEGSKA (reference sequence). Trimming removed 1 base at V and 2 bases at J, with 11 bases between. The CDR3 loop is CSARGWGRQETQYF. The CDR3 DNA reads TGCAGTGCTAGAGGATGGGGCAGACAAGAGACCCAGTACTTC.

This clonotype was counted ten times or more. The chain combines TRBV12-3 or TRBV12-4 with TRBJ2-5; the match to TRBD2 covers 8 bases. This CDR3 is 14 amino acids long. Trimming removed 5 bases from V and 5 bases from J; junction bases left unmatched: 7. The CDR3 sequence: CASSAGTRSETQYF. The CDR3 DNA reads TGTGCCAGCAGTGCCGGGACTAGGAGTGAGACCCAGTACTTC.

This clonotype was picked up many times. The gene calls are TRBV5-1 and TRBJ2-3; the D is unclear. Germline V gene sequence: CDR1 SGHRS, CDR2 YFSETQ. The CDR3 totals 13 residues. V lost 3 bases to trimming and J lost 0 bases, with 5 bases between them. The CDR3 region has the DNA TGCGCCAGCAGCTGGGGTAGCACAGATACGCAGTATTTT. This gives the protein CASSWGSTDTQYF.

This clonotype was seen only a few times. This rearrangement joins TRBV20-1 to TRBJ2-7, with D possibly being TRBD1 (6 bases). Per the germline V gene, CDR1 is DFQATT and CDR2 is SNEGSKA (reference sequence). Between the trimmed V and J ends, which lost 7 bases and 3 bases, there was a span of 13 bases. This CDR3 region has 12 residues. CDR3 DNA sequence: TGCAGTGTTGGAAACAGGGTCTACGAGCAGTACTTC. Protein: CSVGNRVYEQYF.

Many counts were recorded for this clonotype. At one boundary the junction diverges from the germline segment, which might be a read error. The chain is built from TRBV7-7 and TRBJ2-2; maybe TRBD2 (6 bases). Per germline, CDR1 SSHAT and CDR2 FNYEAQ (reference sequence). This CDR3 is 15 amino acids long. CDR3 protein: CASSPGGYDTGELFF. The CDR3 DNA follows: TGTGCTAGCAGTCCCGGGGGTTATGACACCGGGGAGCTGTTTTTT.

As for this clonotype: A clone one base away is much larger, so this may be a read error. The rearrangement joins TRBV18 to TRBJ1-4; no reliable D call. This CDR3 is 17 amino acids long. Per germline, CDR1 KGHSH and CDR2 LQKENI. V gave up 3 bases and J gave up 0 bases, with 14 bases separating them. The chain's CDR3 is CASSPTEWSATNEKLFF. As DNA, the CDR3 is TGTGCCAGCTCACCGACGGAATGGAGCGCAACTAATGAAAAACTGTTTTTT.

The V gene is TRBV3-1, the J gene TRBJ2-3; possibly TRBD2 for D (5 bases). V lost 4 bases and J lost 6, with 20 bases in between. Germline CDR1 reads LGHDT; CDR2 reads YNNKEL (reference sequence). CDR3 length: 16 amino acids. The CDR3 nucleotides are TGTGCCAGCAGCCTTGGCAGGACTCCCCGCAGGGATACGCAGTATTTT. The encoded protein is CASSLGRTPRRDTQYF.

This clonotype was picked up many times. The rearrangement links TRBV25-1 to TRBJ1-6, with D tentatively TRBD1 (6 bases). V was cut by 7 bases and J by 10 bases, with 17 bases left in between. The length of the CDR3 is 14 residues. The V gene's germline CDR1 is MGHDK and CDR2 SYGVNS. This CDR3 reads CASIPQGLESPLHF. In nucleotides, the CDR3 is TGTGCCAGCATACCCCAGGGGTTAGAGTCACCCCTCCACTTT.